The subject of this entry is one T cell receptor beta chain. The sample comes from a study of CD8 T cells in Susac syndrome. RNA amounts of 0.5 to 1 ug underwent reverse transcription with random hexamers. immunoSEQ multiplex PCR amplified TCR beta CDR3 across 54 Vbeta, 13 Jbeta. Each CDR3 protein is one row after TCRdb ran MiXCR on the immunoSEQ multiplex PCR reads. The data hold about 430,000 distinct CDR3 sequences, with more than 70% observed a single time. Purification of the CD8+ and CD4+ T cells relied on negative isolation, and TEMRA cells underwent FACS enrichment. Trimming cost V 7 bases and J 4 bases, with 19 bases left between them. This CDR3 has 15 amino acids.

The sequence was obtained from a human donor with multiple sclerosis. Material for sequencing was CD8+ T cells from PBMCs. This sequence joins TRBV12-3 or TRBV12-4 and TRBJ1-1; no definite D call. CDR3 sequence: CASNGEIEGGTEAFF. CDR3 nucleotides: TGTGCCAGCAACGGGGAGATTGAAGGTGGCACTGAAGCTTTCTTT.